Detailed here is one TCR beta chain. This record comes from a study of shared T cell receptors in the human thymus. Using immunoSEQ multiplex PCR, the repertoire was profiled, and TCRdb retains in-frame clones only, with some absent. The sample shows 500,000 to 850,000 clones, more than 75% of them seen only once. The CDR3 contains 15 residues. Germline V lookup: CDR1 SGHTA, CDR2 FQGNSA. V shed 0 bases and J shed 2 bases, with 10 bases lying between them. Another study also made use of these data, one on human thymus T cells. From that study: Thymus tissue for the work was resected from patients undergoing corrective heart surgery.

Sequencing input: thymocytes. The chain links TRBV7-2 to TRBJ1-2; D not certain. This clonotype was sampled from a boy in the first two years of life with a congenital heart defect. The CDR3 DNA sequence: TGTGCCAGCAGCTTAGCCGGGAACAGCAACTATGGCTACACCTTC. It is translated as CASSLAGNSNYGYTF.